The 14 T cell receptor beta chains presented below share a single source sample, sequenced in a study of blood T cell repertoires in COVID-19. TCRdb keeps only in-frame clones here, not all; method: immunoSEQ multiplex PCR. The sample has under 400,000 clones; 70% to 90% are singletons. The sample taken for sequencing was peripheral blood. The receptors shown here come from a woman under 40 with COVID-19, enrolled during active disease.

The rearrangement uses TRBV6-2 or TRBV6-3 and TRBJ2-7; D is unclear. With 2 bases removed from V and 4 bases from J, the gap between germline ends came to 9 bases. CDR1 MNHEY and CDR2 SVGEGT come from the germline V gene. This CDR3 contains 13 residues. The CDR3 DNA reads TGTGCCAGCAGTTACGGGCTAATGTACGAGCAGTACTTC. This encodes CASSYGLMYEQYF.

The chain is built from TRBV7-3 and TRBJ2-3; D remains ambiguous. V shed 3 bases and J shed 4 bases, with 8 bases lying between them. CDR1 SGHTA and CDR2 FQGTGA come from the germline V gene. The CDR3 covers 13 residues. The CDR3 reads CASSFSGSDTQYF. The CDR3 bases are TGTGCCAGCAGCTTTTCAGGATCAGATACGCAGTATTTT.

This clone turned up a few times. DNA for the CDR3: TGCAGCGTTGGATTTGGGGGGATCGGATCACCCCTCCACTTT. This encodes CSVGFGGIGSPLHF. The V gene is TRBV29-1, the J gene TRBJ1-6, with D tentatively TRBD1 (5 bases). Trimming removed 4 bases at V and 10 bases at J, with 17 bases between. CDR1 SQVTM and CDR2 ANQGSEA come from the germline V gene. The CDR3 has 14 amino acids.

The chain recombines TRBV7-9 with TRBJ2-7; D might be TRBD1 (5 bases). CDR1 is SEHNR and CDR2 is FQNEAQ in the germline V gene (reference sequence). With 5 bases removed from V and 1 base from J, the gap between germline ends came to 9 bases. The CDR3 totals 13 residues. CDR3 bases: TGTGCCAGCAGCCAGGCAGGGTCCTACGAGCAGTACTTC. It codes for CASSQAGSYEQYF.

J is TRBJ2-3 and V is TRBV5-5; 12 nucleotides match TRBD2. Trimming at V came to 3 bases and at J to 4 bases, leaving 6 bases not matched to a gene. Germline loops: CDR1 SGHKS, CDR2 YYEKEE (reference sequence). CDR3 length: 16 residues. CDR3 sequence: CASSSSGGAVADTQYF. CDR3 in DNA: TGTGCCAGCAGCTCTAGCGGGGGGGCTGTTGCAGATACGCAGTATTTT. The full variable domain, completed using reference TRBV5-5 and TRBJ2-3, is DAGVTQSPTHLIKTRGQQVTLRCSPISGHKSVSWYQQVLGQGPQFIFQYYEKEERGRGNFPDRFSARQFPNYSSELNVNALLLGDSALYLCASSSSGGAVADTQYFGPGTRLTVL.

The rearrangement joins TRBV7-9 to TRBJ1-3; D is ambiguous. The length of the CDR3 is 16 residues. Germline assignment: CDR1 SEHNR and CDR2 FQNEAQ (reference sequence). With 4 bases removed from V and 0 bases from J, the gap between germline ends came to 13 bases. The CDR3 region is CASSSALKSSGNTIYF. In DNA form, the CDR3 reads TGTGCCAGCAGCTCAGCCTTAAAGAGCTCTGGAAACACCATATATTTT.

J is TRBJ1-5 and V is TRBV28; tentative D call: TRBD1 (6 bases). CDR1 and CDR2 (germline): MDHEN, SYDVKM. This CDR3 contains 20 residues. Trimming pared 0 bases from V and 4 bases from J, leaving 25 bases between. CDR3 bases: TGTGCCAGCAGTTTATGGGGGCCGGGCAGGGGCCACCGCCGAAATCAGCCCCAGCATTTT. It translates to CASSLWGPGRGHRRNQPQHF.

The chain couples TRBV5-1 to TRBJ2-1; the D gene is possibly TRBD1 (6 bases). V lost 1 base to trimming and J lost 6 bases, with 14 bases between them. Germline CDR1 reads SGHRS; CDR2 reads YFSETQ. The CDR3 has 15 residues. For the CDR3, the DNA is TGCGCCAGCAGCTTGATTATGGACAGAGGCAATGAGCAGTTCTTC. Translating it yields CASSLIMDRGNEQFF. Full variable domain (outside the CDR3, taken from reference TRBV5-1 and TRBJ2-1): KAGVTQTPRYLIKTRGQQVTLSCSPISGHRSVSWYQQTPGQGLQFLFEYFSETQRNKGNFPGRFSGRQFSNSRSEMNVSTLELGDSALYLCASSLIMDRGNEQFFGPGTRLTVL.

This sequence joins TRBV15 and TRBJ2-3; TRBD1 aligns across 9 bases. CDR1 and CDR2 (germline): LNHNV, YYDKDF (reference sequence). The length of the CDR3 is 16 residues. The ends lost 9 bases at V and 0 bases at J; junction bases unmatched: 10. CDR3 in amino acids: CATQPTGGSSTDTQYF. The CDR3 bases are TGTGCCACTCAGCCTACAGGGGGCTCTAGCACAGATACGCAGTATTTT. Supplemented by reference TRBV15 and TRBJ2-3, the full variable domain reads DAMVIQNPRYQVTQFGKPVTLSCSQTLNHNVMYWYQQKSSQAPKLLFHYYDKDFNNEADTPDNFQSRRPNTSFCFLDIRSPGLGDTAMYLCATQPTGGSSTDTQYFGPGTRLTVL.

V and J are TRBV6-2 or TRBV6-3 and TRBJ1-5; 8 bases map to TRBD1. The CDR3 is 18 residues long. In germline, CDR1 is MNHEY, CDR2 SVGEGT. Germline trimming cut 5 bases from V and 5 bases from J; bases unmatched to any gene: 17. CDR3 sequence (DNA): TGTGCCAGCAGTACCGGGACAGGAGTAGGTGGCGGCGATCAGCCCCAGCATTTT. Translation gives CASSTGTGVGGGDQPQHF.

CDR3 loop: CASSIQGATNSPLHF. The CDR3 DNA follows: TGTGCCAGTAGTATCCAGGGGGCTACGAATTCACCCCTCCACTTT. The V call is TRBV19, the J call TRBJ1-6; TRBD1 agrees at 8 bases. The CDR3 runs to 15 residues. Germline assignment: CDR1 LNHDA and CDR2 SQIVND (reference sequence). J lost 7 bases, V lost 3 bases, and 5 bases had no gene match.

V and J are TRBV4-1 and TRBJ1-2, with TRBD1 as a possible D gene (6 bases). The CDR3 contains 16 residues. The germline CDR1 and CDR2 sequences are MGHRA and YSYEKL. V lost 1 base to trimming and J lost 2 bases, with 14 bases between them. This chain's CDR3 is CASSQASRQGNYGYTF. CDR3 bases: TGCGCCAGCAGCCAAGCGTCCCGGCAGGGGAACTATGGCTACACCTTC.

V gene TRBV20-1 combines with J gene TRBJ1-1; the D is unclear. Germline V gives CDR1 DFQATT, CDR2 SNEGSKA (reference sequence). Trimming removed 3 bases from V and 5 bases from J, with 13 bases in between. The CDR3 loop spans 13 amino acids. CDR3 residues: CSASGRVGTEAFF. DNA of the CDR3: TGCAGTGCTAGTGGGCGGGTTGGTACTGAAGCTTTCTTT.

Only a few counts were recorded for this clone. The chain uses TRBV2 and TRBJ1-4; the match to TRBD1 covers 8 bases. CDR1 and CDR2 (germline): SNHLY, FYNNEI. CDR3 length: 16 residues. J lost 2 bases, V lost 9 bases, and 11 bases had no gene match. This chain's CDR3 is CASDRGGGSTNEKLFF. CDR3 nucleotides: TGTGCCAGTGACAGGGGCGGAGGGTCGACTAATGAAAAACTGTTTTTT.